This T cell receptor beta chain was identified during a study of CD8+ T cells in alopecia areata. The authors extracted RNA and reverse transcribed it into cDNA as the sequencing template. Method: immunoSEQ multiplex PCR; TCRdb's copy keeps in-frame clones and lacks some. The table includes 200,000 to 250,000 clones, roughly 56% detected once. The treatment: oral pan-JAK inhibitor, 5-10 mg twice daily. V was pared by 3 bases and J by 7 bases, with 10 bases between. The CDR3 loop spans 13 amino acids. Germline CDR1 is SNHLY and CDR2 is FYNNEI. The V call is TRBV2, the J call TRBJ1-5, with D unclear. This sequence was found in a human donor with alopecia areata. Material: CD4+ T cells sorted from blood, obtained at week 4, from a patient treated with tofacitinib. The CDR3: CASSESGRQPQHF. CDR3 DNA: TGTGCCAGCAGTGAGTCGGGCCGCCAGCCCCAGCATTTT.